The 26 T cell receptor beta chains presented below share a single source sample, sequenced in a study of cytomegalovirus exposure and HLA in healthy donors (dated by TCRdb to about 2017). Preparation of the library involved the immunoSEQ multiplex PCR assay. A mixture of 60 forward primers for TCR Vbeta segments and 13 reverse primers for TCR Jbeta segments was used in the multiplex PCR. TCRdb obtained this table from immuneACCESS and retained in-frame rearrangements with V and J assigned. These tables miss some clones; where compared with another copy, unresolved V genes account for less than half of the shortfall, and the remainder is unexplained. In all, the sample holds under 300,000 clones, and about 66% of those were seen once. The ten biggest clones cover 2% to 2.5% of the sample. Sequencing was performed on PBMCs. The source of these receptors is a female donor in good health and CMV-seronegative.

This clone occurred once. J is TRBJ2-3 and V is TRBV11-2; 15 bases fit TRBD2. J was trimmed by 4 bases and V by 5 bases; bases with no gene match: 4. Germline values: CDR1 SGHAT, CDR2 FQNNGV. CDR3 size: 16 residues. DNA of the CDR3: TGTGCCAGCAGCGGCCGGACTAGCGGGAGGGCAGATACGCAGTATTTT. Its protein is CASSGRTSGRADTQYF.

This clone was seen ten or more times. The genes are TRBV11-3 and TRBJ2-2, with D perhaps TRBD1 (6 bases). Per germline, CDR1 SGHNT and CDR2 YENEEA. V was cut by 5 bases and J by 3 bases, with 10 bases left in between. CDR3 length equals 14 residues. Here the CDR3 reads CASSPRGYTGELFF. CDR3 DNA sequence: TGTGCCAGCAGCCCGAGGGGGTACACCGGGGAGCTGTTTTTT.

V usage is TRBV7-2 and J usage is TRBJ2-1; a possible D gene is TRBD1 (6 bases). V lost 5 bases and J lost 10, with 27 bases in between. Germline lookup yields CDR1 SGHTA and CDR2 FQGNSA. The CDR3 has 17 amino acids. CDR3 region: CASSQLSLPRGHGEQFF. The CDR3 DNA reads TGTGCCAGCAGCCAATTATCGTTACCTCGGGGACACGGCGAGCAGTTCTTC.

The chain couples TRBV19 to TRBJ2-7; 8 bases are a match to TRBD1. Germline CDR1 and CDR2: LNHDA and SQIVND (reference sequence). J was trimmed by 2 bases and V by 6 bases; bases with no gene match: 3. CDR3 length: 13 amino acids. For the CDR3, the DNA is TGTGCCAGTAGGGTGACAGGGGCCTACGAGCAGTACTTC. Protein: CASRVTGAYEQYF.

CDR3 sequence reads: CASGTSGLTYEQYF. CDR3 DNA sequence: TGTGCCAGCGGAACTAGCGGGCTAACCTACGAGCAGTACTTC. V and J are TRBV7-9 and TRBJ2-5; 9 bases fit TRBD2. The J call is in doubt because the DNA end fits TRBJ2-7 better. The CDR3 consists of 14 residues. The V gene's germline CDR1 is SEHNR and CDR2 FQNEAQ (reference sequence).

The rearrangement links TRBV18 to TRBJ1-3, with 7 bases that match TRBD1. The germline V gene encodes CDR1 KGHSH and CDR2 LQKENI. The CDR3 runs to 17 residues. J lost 4 bases, V lost 3 bases, and 12 bases had no gene match. Written as DNA, the CDR3 is TGTGCCAGCTCACCTTTCGACAGGGACGGCTCAGGAAACACCATATATTTT. As protein: CASSPFDRDGSGNTIYF.

This chain uses TRBV19 with TRBJ2-1; D ambiguous. Germline V lookup: CDR1 LNHDA, CDR2 SQIVND (reference sequence). V lost 6 bases and J 1 base, leaving 7 bases between the germline ends. The CDR3 extends over 13 amino acids. In DNA form, the CDR3 reads TGTGCCAGTAGAGGCGGATCCTACAATGAGCAGTTCTTC. This gives the protein CASRGGSYNEQFF.

This clone has a single count. The V call is TRBV20-1, the J call TRBJ1-1, with D possibly being TRBD1 (6 bases). CDR3 length equals 11 residues. The V gene's germline CDR1 is DFQATT and CDR2 SNEGSKA (reference sequence). The CDR3, as DNA: TGCATGACAGGTAGGGACACTGAAGCTTTCTTT. The encoded protein is CMTGRDTEAFF.

This clone was found a few times. The V call is TRBV5-5, the J call TRBJ2-7; 10 bases line up with TRBD2. Germline values: CDR1 SGHKS, CDR2 YYEKEE (reference sequence). V shed 2 bases, J shed 9 bases, and the junction held 5 bases outside the gene matches. The CDR3 is 13 residues long. CDR3 nucleotide sequence: TGTGCCAGCAGCTTAGGGACTAGCGTTTCGCAGTACTTC. Translation: CASSLGTSVSQYF.

CDR3 sequence (DNA): TGTGCCAGCTCACCATTAGGAGGGAAGACGAAAGCCTACGAGCAGTACTTC. Its protein is CASSPLGGKTKAYEQYF. The chain carries TRBV18 and TRBJ2-7, with D possibly TRBD2 on 6 matching bases. The germline V and J ends were trimmed by 2 bases and 2 bases, with 19 bases remaining between them. The CDR3 contains 17 residues. The germline gives CDR1 KGHSH, CDR2 LQKENI.

The V gene is TRBV6-1, the J gene TRBJ2-1, with 8 nucleotides matching TRBD2. V trimming: 2 bases; J trimming: 9 bases; junction bases outside the gene matches: 12. Looked up from germline, CDR1 is MNHNS and CDR2 is SASEGT. The CDR3 is 16 residues long. The DNA of the CDR3 is TGTGCCAGCAGTGAATTTCGGAGCCGGGAGGGTATTGAGCAGTTCTTC. Translated, it gives CASSEFRSREGIEQFF.

The chain joins TRBV7-7 to TRBJ2-5, with 10 positions matching TRBD1. The CDR3 spans 15 residues. Unmatched junction bases numbered 8, after V lost 5 bases and J lost 5 bases. In germline, CDR1 is SSHAT, CDR2 FNYEAQ (reference sequence). The CDR3 reads CASSIDRGQGETQYF. As DNA, the CDR3 is TGTGCCAGCAGCATTGACAGGGGGCAAGGGGAGACCCAGTACTTC.

The gene calls are TRBV15 and TRBJ2-7, with TRBD2 identical over 15 bases. After removal of 1 base from V and 1 base from J, the junction contained 11 bases not matched to a gene. The germline V gene has CDR1 LNHNV and CDR2 YYDKDF (reference sequence). The CDR3 totals 20 residues. This chain's CDR3 is CATSRGQFGLAGGNSYEQYF. Here the CDR3 DNA reads TGTGCCACCAGCAGAGGCCAATTCGGACTAGCGGGAGGGAATTCCTACGAGCAGTACTTC.

V usage is TRBV28 and J usage is TRBJ1-2; 10 positions match TRBD1. The J segment lost 4 bases and the V segment lost 7 bases, leaving 15 bases of the junction unmatched. Germline-derived CDR1 and CDR2 are MDHEN and SYDVKM. This CDR3 contains 17 residues. CDR3 in amino acids: CASMRPDRGLSSYGYTF. CDR3 DNA: TGTGCCAGCATGCGCCCAGACAGGGGGCTATCCTCCTATGGCTACACCTTC.

The V gene is TRBV27, the J gene TRBJ2-5; TRBD1 aligns across 9 bases. V was pared by 6 bases and J by 5 bases, with 13 bases of the junction left unmatched. Germline V gives CDR1 MNHEY, CDR2 SMNVEV (reference sequence). The CDR3 covers 16 residues. Here the CDR3 DNA reads TGTGCCAGCAGCAGGAAAGAGGGACAGGGACGGGAGACCCAGTACTTC. It translates to CASSRKEGQGRETQYF.

The CDR3: CASGLFLAGGNDEQFF. Written as DNA, the CDR3 is TGTGCTAGTGGTTTATTCCTAGCGGGAGGGAACGATGAGCAGTTCTTC. This chain links TRBV12-5 with TRBJ2-1; 12 bases are shared with TRBD2. CDR1 is LGHNT and CDR2 is FRNRAP in the germline V gene. The CDR3 extends over 16 amino acids. V shed 3 bases and J 8 bases; nucleotides not matched to a gene: 8.

About this clone itself: A junction boundary mismatches the germline segment, possibly from a read error. This chain links TRBV10-1 with TRBJ2-6; D possibly corresponds to TRBD2 (6 bases). The CDR3 has 16 amino acids. CDR1 is WNHNN and CDR2 is SYGVQD in the germline V gene (reference sequence). CDR3 in amino acids: CALQTRRGAGASVLTF. The CDR3 DNA reads TGCGCCTTACAGACTCGCCGCGGGGCTGGGGCCAGCGTCCTGACTTTC.

This sequence joins TRBV5-1 and TRBJ2-1, with 8 positions matching TRBD2. CDR1 SGHRS and CDR2 YFSETQ come from the germline V gene. The CDR3 is 15 amino acids. V lost 1 base to trimming and J lost 7 bases; unmatched junction nucleotides: 7. CDR3 in DNA: TGCGCCAGCAGCTTGTATCTAGCGGGTGAAAATGAGCAGTTCTTC. The encoded protein is CASSLYLAGENEQFF.

The V and J genes are TRBV7-9 and TRBJ1-1; D is undetermined. V was clipped by 5 bases and J by 1 base, with 8 bases between them. This CDR3 has 13 amino acids. Germline values: CDR1 SEHNR, CDR2 FQNEAQ (reference sequence). DNA for the CDR3: TGTGCCAGCAGCCGGGGAACGAACACTGAAGCTTTCTTT. Residues: CASSRGTNTEAFF.

The chain is built from TRBV19 and TRBJ2-5; D is undetermined. The V and J ends lost 11 bases and 2 bases respectively, with 15 bases between them. The CDR3 is made up of 13 amino acids. The V gene's germline CDR1 is LNHDA and CDR2 SQIVND (reference sequence). CDR3 DNA sequence: TGTGCCGCCGGTTTCGGTCCACAAGAGACCCAGTACTTC. Its translation is CAAGFGPQETQYF.

This clone was observed a single time. The chain is built from TRBV7-9 and TRBJ2-7; the match to TRBD2 covers 10 bases. The CDR3 contains 15 residues. Losses at the gene ends were 5 bases for V and 6 bases for J; bases not matched to a gene: 10. CDR1 and CDR2 from the germline V gene are SEHNR and FQNEAQ (reference sequence). CDR3 coding DNA: TGTGCCAGCAGCCCCTTGCTAGCGGGAGAGGGCGAGCAGTACTTC. Translating it yields CASSPLLAGEGEQYF.

A few counts support this clone. This CDR3 is CASSEGDRAFQETQYF. CDR3 DNA sequence: TGTGCCAGCAGTGAGGGGGACAGGGCCTTCCAAGAGACCCAGTACTTC. This chain uses TRBV25-1 with TRBJ2-5; 9 nucleotides align to TRBD1. Trimming removed 3 bases from V and 1 base from J; junction bases left unmatched: 6. There are 16 residues in the CDR3. The V gene's germline CDR1 is MGHDK and CDR2 SYGVNS.

This clone has just one count. The chain uses TRBV6-1 and TRBJ2-7; D might be TRBD1 (6 bases). Trimming stripped 3 bases from V and 6 bases from J, with 15 bases between. The germline V gene encodes CDR1 MNHNS and CDR2 SASEGT. The CDR3 is 14 amino acids. The CDR3 is CASSENTGMGEQYF. As DNA, the CDR3 is TGTGCCAGCAGTGAGAATACAGGGATGGGCGAGCAGTACTTC.

J is TRBJ1-1 and V is TRBV2, with a tentative D call TRBD1 (5 bases). Germline loops: CDR1 SNHLY, CDR2 FYNNEI. V was pared by 7 bases and J by 1 base, with 10 bases between. The CDR3 runs 13 residues. CDR3 sequence reads: CASTSDRNTEAFF. CDR3 nucleotide sequence: TGTGCCAGCACCTCCGACAGGAACACTGAAGCTTTCTTT.

CDR3 in amino acids: CASSPSDRVNTEAFF. CDR3 bases: TGTGCCAGCAGTCCCAGCGACAGGGTCAACACTGAAGCTTTCTTT. The rearrangement uses TRBV28 and TRBJ1-1, with 7 nucleotides matching TRBD1. V lost 5 bases, J lost 2 bases, and 8 bases stayed unmatched. The CDR3 contains 15 residues. CDR1 and CDR2 from the germline V gene are MDHEN and SYDVKM.

This clone was counted between two and nine times. This chain connects TRBV6-5 to TRBJ2-1, with TRBD2 matching 11 bases. CDR1 and CDR2 from the germline V gene are MNHEY and SVGAGI. J lost 9 bases, V lost 6 bases, and 7 bases had no gene match. This CDR3 has 14 amino acids. In nucleotides, the CDR3 is TGTGCCAGCAGACTTACTAGCGGGAGTCCTGAGCAGTTCTTC. Protein product: CASRLTSGSPEQFF.